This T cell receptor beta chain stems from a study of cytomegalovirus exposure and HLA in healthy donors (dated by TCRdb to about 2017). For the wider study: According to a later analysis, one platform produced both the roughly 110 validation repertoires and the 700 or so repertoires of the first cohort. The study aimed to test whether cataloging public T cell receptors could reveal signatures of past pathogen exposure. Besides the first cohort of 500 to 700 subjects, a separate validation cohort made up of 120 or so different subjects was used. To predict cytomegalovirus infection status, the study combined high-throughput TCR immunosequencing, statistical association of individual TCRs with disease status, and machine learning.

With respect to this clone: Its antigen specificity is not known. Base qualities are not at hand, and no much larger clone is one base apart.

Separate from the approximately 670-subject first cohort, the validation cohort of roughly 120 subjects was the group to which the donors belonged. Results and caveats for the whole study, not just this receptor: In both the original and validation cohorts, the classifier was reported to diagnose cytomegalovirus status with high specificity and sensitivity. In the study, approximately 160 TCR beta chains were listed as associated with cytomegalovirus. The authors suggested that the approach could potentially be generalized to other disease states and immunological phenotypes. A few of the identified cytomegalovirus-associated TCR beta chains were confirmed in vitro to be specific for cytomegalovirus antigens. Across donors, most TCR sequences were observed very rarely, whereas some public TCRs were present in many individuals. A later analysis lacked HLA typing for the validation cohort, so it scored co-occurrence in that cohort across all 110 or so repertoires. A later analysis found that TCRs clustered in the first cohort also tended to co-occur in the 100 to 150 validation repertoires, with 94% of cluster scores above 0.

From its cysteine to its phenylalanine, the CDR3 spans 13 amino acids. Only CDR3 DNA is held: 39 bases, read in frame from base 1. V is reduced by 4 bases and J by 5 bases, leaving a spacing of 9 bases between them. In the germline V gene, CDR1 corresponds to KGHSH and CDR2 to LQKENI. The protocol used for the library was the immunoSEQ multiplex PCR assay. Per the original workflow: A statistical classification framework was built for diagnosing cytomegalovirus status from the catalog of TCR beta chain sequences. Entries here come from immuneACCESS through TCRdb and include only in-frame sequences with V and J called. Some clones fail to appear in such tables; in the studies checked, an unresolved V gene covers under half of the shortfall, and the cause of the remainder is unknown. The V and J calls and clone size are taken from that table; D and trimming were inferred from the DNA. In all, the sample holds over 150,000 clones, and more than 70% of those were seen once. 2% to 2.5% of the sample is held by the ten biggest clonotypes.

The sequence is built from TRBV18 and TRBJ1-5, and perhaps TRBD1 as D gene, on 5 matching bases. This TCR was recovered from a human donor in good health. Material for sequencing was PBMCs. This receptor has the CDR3 CASSLLTDQPQHF. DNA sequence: TGTGCCAGCTCACTGCTGACAGATCAGCCCCAGCATTTT.